The clone carrying this TCR beta chain turned up a few times. A second about 7 to 11 cycle PCR used barcoded and J-beta primers. Researchers report that a template-switch adaptor with 12 random nucleotides tagged each cDNA molecule. TCRdb passed the 5' RACE reads through MiXCR, listing each CDR3 protein once. The table includes 800,000 or so distinct CDR3 sequences, under 80% detected once. The sample belongs to a study of blood T cells in healthy people across ages. Trimming took 0 bases from V and 5 from J, leaving 13 bases between them. The CDR3 extends over 15 amino acids. CDR1 is SGHTA, CDR2 FQGNSA, per germline.

The receptor's source is a man aged 30 to 39 in good health. V is TRBV7-2 and J is TRBJ1-1; maybe TRBD1 (5 bases). Sequenced: blood. Written as DNA, the CDR3 is TGTGCCAGCAGCTTAGCAGGGACGGTAGATACTGAAGCTTTCTTT. The encoded protein is CASSLAGTVDTEAFF.